This T cell receptor beta chain is from a study of T-cell memory formation after mild COVID-19. On the study more broadly: Clustering of TCRs was largely donor specific. Overall study results and limits: CD4+ contracting clones were found mainly in CM and EM, and CD8+ ones in EMRA. Researchers found some responding clones in pre-infection memory, a sign that cross-reactive memory joined.

Note on this clonotype: The antigen is not known.

TCRdb re-called the 5' RACE reads with MiXCR, one entry per CDR3 protein. The profile shows some 270,000 distinct CDR3 sequences, 15% of them singletons. The clonotype comes from an adult woman who had mild COVID-19 (a few samples of this study predate the infection). Cell type and time point are not known. The sample was PBMCs or a T cell subset sorted from them (not recorded which).

CDR3 protein: CASSPQAGVNEQFF. In nucleotides, the CDR3 is TGTGCCAGCAGCCCCCAGGCGGGGGTTAATGAGCAGTTCTTC. This chain uses TRBV12-3 or TRBV12-4 with TRBJ2-1, with TRBD2 matching 7 bases. The CDR3 covers 14 residues. V shed 6 bases, J shed 7 bases, and the junction held 9 bases outside the gene matches.